The clone carrying this T cell receptor (beta chain) was detected only once. Method: immunoSEQ multiplex PCR; TCRdb's copy keeps in-frame clones and lacks some. The sample includes about 170,000 clones, 83% of them seen just once. The germline V gene has CDR1 MNHNS and CDR2 SASEGT. The CDR3 consists of 14 residues. The ends were cut back, 0 bases at V and 6 bases at J, with 9 bases in the middle. This record comes from a study of blood T cell repertoires in COVID-19. The chain carries TRBV6-1 and TRBJ1-5; D uncertain. The sequencing input was PBMCs or T cells enriched from blood (not recorded which). The sequence derives from a woman aged 45 to 65 in a cohort exposed to, infected with or recovered from COVID-19 (not recorded which). CDR3 nucleotide sequence: TGTGCCAGCAGTGAAGCTCTTGTGGCTCAGCCCCAGCATTTT. Translation: CASSEALVAQPQHF.